The rows below give T cell receptor beta chains drawn from one sample of a study of blood T cell repertoires in COVID-19. Repertoires were generated with immunoSEQ multiplex PCR, while TCRdb's copy carries only in-frame clones and drops some. This sample has some 200,000 clones, with less than 85% found just once. The sequenced sample was PBMCs or T cells enriched from blood (not recorded which). The source is a woman aged 55-75 years with acute COVID-19. Each CDR3 is given with its conserved first and last residue. A D gene is named only where the DNA matches it firmly. For some rows the clone size is stated as once, few or many, or as a class when expanded; others skip it.

clone_size	v_call	j_call	d_call	cdr3_nt	cdr3_aa
few	TRBV6-5	TRBJ2-2	.	TGTGCCAGCAGTTACTCCGCCGGGGAGCTGTTTTTT	CASSYSAGELFF
.	TRBV3-1/TRBV3-2	TRBJ1-6	TRBD1	TGTGCCAGCAGTGCCGGGACAGGCCATAATTCACCCCTCCACTTT	CASSAGTGHNSPLHF
many	TRBV5-1	TRBJ1-2	.	TGCGCCAGCAGCTTGGAAGCGAGCTGGGATGGCTACACCTTC	CASSLEASWDGYTF
.	TRBV7-2	TRBJ1-2	.	TGTGCCAGCAGCTTAGATTCGGGGAACTATGGCTACACCTTC	CASSLDSGNYGYTF
few	TRBV24-1	TRBJ1-2	TRBD1	TGTGCCACCAGTGATTCGCGAAGGACAGGGCAGGACTATGGCTACACCTTC	CATSDSRRTGQDYGYTF
once	TRBV29-1	TRBJ2-2	.	TGCAGCGGTGGAGTTAGAGCCGGGGAGCTGTTTTTT	CSGGVRAGELFF
.	TRBV12-3/TRBV12-4	TRBJ1-4	.	TGTGCCAGCAGTGTAACAGGGACGTGGCTGTTTTTT	CASSVTGTWLFF
.	TRBV5-5	TRBJ1-6	.	TGTGCCAGCAGCTTTGGACATGGGCAGGATTATAATTCACCCCTCCACTTT	CASSFGHGQDYNSPLHF
.	TRBV20-1	TRBJ2-2	.	TGCAGTGCTAGTGCCCGAGGGACGAACACCGGGGAGCTGTTTTTT	CSASARGTNTGELFF
.	TRBV18	TRBJ1-3	TRBD1	TGTGCCAGCTCACCGCTGACAGGGGGACGAAACACCATATATTTT	CASSPLTGGRNTIYF